What follows is one T cell receptor (beta chain) and its context. There is no known antigen for this receptor. Within one base of it there is no much larger clone, and no base qualities were kept. The data were obtained in a study of blood T cell repertoires in COVID-19 (dated by TCRdb to 2019 to 2021). Regarding the study in general: Collaborator samples came from the United States, Italy and Spain and covered acute and convalescent phases of COVID-19. The prospective study material was composed of cDNA or gDNA derived from T cells, B-cell-depleted T cells, or PBMCs. Where available, HLA class I and class II types were taken from metadata supplied by the sample provider and were not determined by assay-based typing. The repertoires were released in a freely available public database intended as a resource for research on the immune response to SARS-CoV-2. Deeply sampled blood TCRbeta repertoires from subjects exposed to, actively infected with, or recovered from COVID-19 were included in the dataset. The samples were drawn from the first 160 participants of the ongoing ImmuneRACE study and from over a thousand subjects provided by 6 global collaborators. Sample metadata almost always included a de-identified subject ID, COVID-19 status, age in years and sex. Findings and caveats that apply to the study as a whole: The amount of clinical and demographic metadata varied by source and participant and was provided uncurated.

The germline V gene yields SGHRS for CDR1 and YFSETQ for CDR2. V loses 4 bases, J loses 2 bases, and the germline ends lie 18 bases apart. Its CDR3 holds 16 amino acids, cysteine through phenylalanine. Only the CDR3 DNA is retained, 48 bases long and in frame from the first base. The immunoSEQ Assay, a bias-controlled multiplex PCR, was used to amplify TCRbeta CDR3 regions from genomic DNA. Processing in the source paper ran as follows. Nucleated cell counts per sample were estimated from amplification of reference gene primers within the assay. To quantify the absolute abundance of each unique TCRbeta CDR3 rearrangement, sequence reads were collapsed and filtered. Productive Simpson clonality was computed per sample as the square root of Simpson's diversity index over productive rearrangements. In its TCRdb copy, this immuneACCESS table keeps in-frame sequences only and misses some clones. Where compared with another copy, unresolved V genes explain less than half of these, and the others have no known cause. That table gives V, J and clone size, and the DNA gave D and trimming. Across this sample there are around 54,000 clones, with about 92% seen only once. The ten most abundant clones make up over 2.5% of the sample.

Whole blood was collected in K2EDTA tubes by collaborating institutions according to the institutions' own protocols. Collaborator samples were shipped for TCRbeta analysis as frozen whole blood, isolated PBMCs, or DNA extracted from either sample type. The rearranged chain carries TRBV5-1 and TRBJ2-5; TRBD1 might be the D gene, on 6 matching bases. What was sequenced was peripheral blood. This clonotype was obtained from a human donor in a cohort sampled during active COVID-19. The nucleotides read TGCGCCAGCAGCGGCAAGACAGGATCGGGGCAAGAGACCCAGTACTTC. This translates into CASSGKTGSGQETQYF.